This is a list of T cell receptor beta chains from one sample in a study of cytomegalovirus exposure and HLA in healthy donors. Assay used: immunoSEQ multiplex PCR; TCRdb lists only in-frame clones, some missing. Seen here are over 120,000 clones, 77% observed once, and the top ten hold about 4%. Sequencing was done on a sample of PBMCs. Every receptor here comes from a male donor in good health and CMV-seronegative. Each CDR3 is given with its conserved first and last residue. The D gene is left open where the match is weak. Some rows have no size entry. The others give once, few or many, or a class for an expanded clone.

abundance	j_gene	d_gene	v_gene	CDR3nt	CDR3aa
-	TRBJ2-1	TRBD2	TRBV14	TGTGCCAGCAGCCAAAGGTTCCTAGCGGAAGATGGCTCCTACAATGAGCAGTTCTTC	CASSQRFLAEDGSYNEQFF
-	TRBJ2-7	TRBD1	TRBV27	TGTGCCAGCAGTCCGGGGACAGCATCCTTGGAGCAGTACTTC	CASSPGTASLEQYF
-	TRBJ2-1	-	TRBV19	TGTGCCAGTAGTATGAGTTACAATGAGCAGTTCTTC	CASSMSYNEQFF
-	TRBJ2-7	TRBD1	TRBV27	TGTGCCAGCAGTTTACAGGGGGTGAACGAGCAGTACTTC	CASSLQGVNEQYF
-	TRBJ1-4	TRBD1	TRBV25-1	TGTGCCAGCAGTGGAGCTCCGGGACAGGGTAATGAAAAACTGTTTTTT	CASSGAPGQGNEKLFF
few	TRBJ1-2	-	TRBV5-4	TGTGCCAGCAGCTTGGTCGCGCCTAACTATGGCTACACCTTC	CASSLVAPNYGYTF
-	TRBJ2-5	-	TRBV2	TGTGCCAGCAGTGCTTCCCCGCTTGGCGAGACCCAGTACTTC	CASSASPLGETQYF
-	TRBJ2-7	-	TRBV10-3	TGTGCCATCAGATCAGTCCGGGACAACGAGCAGTACTTC	CAIRSVRDNEQYF
-	TRBJ2-5	-	TRBV5-4	TGTGCCAGCAGCCCACAGCTCACAGGGCGGCAAGAGACCCAGTACTTC	CASSPQLTGRQETQYF
-	TRBJ1-3	TRBD1	TRBV19	TGTGCCAGTAGAGAACAGGGGCGAAGCTCTGGAAACACCATATATTTT	CASREQGRSSGNTIYF
few	TRBJ2-3	-	TRBV5-1	TGCGCCAGCAGCCTGTCCGTCGGTACGCAGTATTTT	CASSLSVGTQYF
-	TRBJ1-6	-	TRBV6-6	TGTGCCAGCAATGACAGGAGTTATAATTCACCCCTCCACTTT	CASNDRSYNSPLHF
-	TRBJ2-2	-	TRBV27	TGTGCCAGTTGGGGGGTCGGGGAGCTGTTTTTT	CASWGVGELFF
-	TRBJ2-5	TRBD2	TRBV7-9	TGTGCCAGCAGCTTACTAGCGGGGGGGAAAGAGACCCAGTACTTC	CASSLLAGGKETQYF
-	TRBJ2-2	TRBD1	TRBV5-1	TGCGCCAGCAGCCCGGGACAGGATACGGCCGGGGAGCTGTTTTTT	CASSPGQDTAGELFF
-	TRBJ2-2	TRBD1	TRBV13	TGTGCCAGCAACTTAGGGCATGAGACAGGGGCGATTTCTCCTCGAACGGCAGTACCCGGGGAGCTGTTTTTT	CASNLGHETGAISPRTAVPGELFF
-	TRBJ1-6	-	TRBV30	TGTGCCTGGAGTGGTAGCACCTTTGGCCGGGGGATCAATTCACCCCTCCACTTT	CAWSGSTFGRGINSPLHF
-	TRBJ2-5	-	TRBV19	TGTGCCAGTAGTCCTCAGGGGGGCCAAGAGACCCAGTACTTC	CASSPQGGQETQYF
-	TRBJ1-5	TRBD1	TRBV19	TGTGCCAGTAGTATAGGACAGGGTAGGCGCAATCAGCCCCAGCATTTT	CASSIGQGRRNQPQHF
-	TRBJ2-7	-	TRBV28	TGTGCCAGCAGCCAGCGGGCCTCCTACGAGCAGTACTTC	CASSQRASYEQYF
-	TRBJ1-6	-	TRBV5-6	TGTGCCAGCAGCTGGAATCCAGGGGAAGTTAGTTCACCCCTCCACTTT	CASSWNPGEVSSPLHF
-	TRBJ2-3	-	TRBV7-7	TGTGCTAGCAGCCCATACGGTATGACAGATACGCAGTATTTT	CASSPYGMTDTQYF
-	TRBJ2-7	TRBD2	TRBV7-7	TGTGCTAGCAGCCCAGGACTAGCGGGAGCCTACGAGCAGTACTTC	CASSPGLAGAYEQYF
-	TRBJ2-6	TRBD1	TRBV5-1	TGCGCCAGCAGCAAACAGAGCGTCCCGGGACAGGGGGCTGGGGCCAACGTCCTGACTTTC	CASSKQSVPGQGAGANVLTF
-	TRBJ2-2	TRBD1	TRBV9	TGTGCCAGCAGGGGACAGGCGATTGGTACCGGGGAGCTGTTTTTT	CASRGQAIGTGELFF
few	TRBJ2-3	TRBD2	TRBV5-1	TGCGCCAGCAGCTTAAACCCTCCGGGACTAGCGGGAGGTCACGAACAGGATACGCAGTATTTT	CASSLNPPGLAGGHEQDTQYF
-	TRBJ1-5	-	TRBV4-2	TGTGCCAGCAGCCAAGGGACAGAAAATCAGCCCCAGCATTTT	CASSQGTENQPQHF
-	TRBJ2-7	TRBD1	TRBV5-1	TGCGCCAGCAGTCCAAAGACAGGGGTCGAGCAGTACTTC	CASSPKTGVEQYF
few	TRBJ1-6	-	TRBV7-2	TGTGCCAGCAGCTTATACAGGAATTCACCCCTCCACTTT	CASSLYRNSPLHF
few	TRBJ1-5	-	TRBV7-2	TGTGCCAGCAGCTTGAAGGGAGGTGGCAATCAGCCCCAGCATTTT	CASSLKGGGNQPQHF
-	TRBJ1-5	TRBD1	TRBV6-6	TGTGCCAGCACCCTAGAGGCAGGGGGCTTCAATCAGCCCCAGCATTTT	CASTLEAGGFNQPQHF
-	TRBJ2-6	TRBD1	TRBV2	TGTGCCAGCAGTGGGAGCGGACAGGGGGCCCCTAGCTCTGGGGCCAACGTCCTGACTTTC	CASSGSGQGAPSSGANVLTF
once	TRBJ2-7	-	TRBV18	TGTGCCAGCTCACCACCGGGGCAGATCTACGAGCAGTACTTC	CASSPPGQIYEQYF
-	TRBJ2-1	TRBD2	TRBV7-8	TGTGCCAGCAGAACAACCCGGGGGGGAATAGGCTCCTACAATGAGCAGTTCTTC	CASRTTRGGIGSYNEQFF
-	TRBJ2-2	TRBD2	TRBV11-3	TGTGCCAGCAGCTTATCGGCGTGGGGGCGGGAGGATCACGGGGAGCTGTTTTTT	CASSLSAWGREDHGELFF
few	TRBJ1-5	TRBD1	TRBV6-5	TGTGCCAGCAGTCCACAGGGGCAGGGTCAGCCCCAGCATTTT	CASSPQGQGQPQHF
-	TRBJ1-5	-	TRBV29-1	TGCAGCGTTGCAGACAGTACCAATCAGCCCCAGCATTTT	CSVADSTNQPQHF
-	TRBJ2-7	TRBD2	TRBV7-3	TGTGCCAGCAGCAATTTAGCGGGAGCTGTCTACGAGCAGTACTTC	CASSNLAGAVYEQYF
-	TRBJ1-1	-	TRBV5-6	TGTGCCAGCAGCTTTGTTGACAGATTGAACACTGAAGCTTTCTTT	CASSFVDRLNTEAFF
few	TRBJ1-2	-	TRBV5-1	TGCGCCAGCAGCTTGGGAGGGAATGGCTACACCTTC	CASSLGGNGYTF